These 24 T cell receptor beta chains originate from one sample sequenced in a study of shared clonotypes between healthy human individuals. Method: immunoSEQ multiplex PCR; TCRdb's copy keeps in-frame clones and lacks some. Among under 2,500,000 clones listed, about 94% were seen once. Sequencing input: naive CD4+ T cells sorted from blood. Subset here: CD45RA+ positively selected. The receptors were sampled from a young man in good health.

This sequence joins TRBV6-1 and TRBJ2-7, with 10 bases lining up with TRBD2. This CDR3 contains 15 residues. Germline values: CDR1 MNHNS, CDR2 SASEGT. Trimming removed 4 bases from V and 2 bases from J; junction bases left unmatched: 5. This chain's CDR3 is CASSVTSGAPYEQYF. The CDR3 DNA reads as TGTGCCAGCAGTGTCACTAGCGGGGCACCCTACGAGCAGTACTTC.

The chain has TRBV12-5 and TRBJ1-5, with TRBD1 identical over 7 bases. The ends lost 5 bases at V and 7 bases at J; junction bases unmatched: 2. CDR3 size: 12 residues. CDR1 is LGHNT and CDR2 is FRNRAP in the germline V gene. The CDR3 nucleotides read TGTGCTAGTGGTGAGGGGGCGCAGCCCCAGCATTTT. This sequence encodes CASGEGAQPQHF.

The chain combines TRBV2 with TRBJ1-1; TRBD1 is a possible D gene (5 bases). CDR3 length equals 15 residues. Trimming took off 4 bases at V and 4 bases at J, with 16 bases between the two ends. CDR1 is SNHLY and CDR2 is FYNNEI in the germline V gene. The CDR3 nucleotides are TGTGCCAGCAGTGGTAGGGACTTGGGGAGCACTGAAGCTTTCTTT. Translation gives CASSGRDLGSTEAFF.

The chain uses TRBV2 and TRBJ2-7; TRBD1 agrees at 7 bases. Germline lookup yields CDR1 SNHLY and CDR2 FYNNEI. V trimming: 6 bases; J trimming: 0 bases; junction bases outside the gene matches: 8. The CDR3 extends over 15 amino acids. The CDR3 protein is CASSPRGSSSYEQYF. For the CDR3, the DNA is TGTGCCAGCAGCCCCAGGGGGTCCAGCTCCTACGAGCAGTACTTC.

The CDR3 loop is CASSHSAGTSGTYEQYF. DNA of the CDR3: TGCGCCAGCAGCCATTCCGCCGGGACTAGCGGGACCTACGAGCAGTACTTC. This chain connects TRBV4-3 to TRBJ2-7; TRBD2 matches 13 bases. V was pared by 3 bases and J by 2 bases, with 7 bases of the junction left unmatched. The germline V gene has CDR1 LGHNA and CDR2 YSLEER. The CDR3 is 17 amino acids.

This clone was counted once. This sequence joins TRBV14 and TRBJ1-1, with a possible D match to TRBD1 (6 bases). Looked up from germline, CDR1 is SGHDN and CDR2 is FVKESK. V was shortened by 0 bases and J by 0 bases, with 14 bases between the two germline ends. The CDR3 spans 17 residues. CDR3: CASSQERRGAVNTEAFF. The CDR3 DNA is TGTGCCAGCAGCCAAGAGCGTCGGGGGGCAGTGAACACTGAAGCTTTCTTT.

V and J are TRBV5-1 and TRBJ1-5; unclear D gene. CDR3 size: 15 residues. V lost 2 bases, J lost 0 bases, and 9 bases lay in between. The germline CDR1 and CDR2 sequences are SGHRS and YFSETQ. CDR3 in amino acids: CASSFDGTSNQPQHF. The CDR3 nucleotides read TGCGCCAGCAGCTTTGACGGAACTAGCAATCAGCCCCAGCATTTT.

V is TRBV11-2 and J is TRBJ2-3; D may correspond to TRBD1 or TRBD2 (5 bases each). The ends were cut back, 5 bases at V and 2 bases at J, with 17 bases in the middle. The germline V gene has CDR1 SGHAT and CDR2 FQNNGV. This CDR3 region has 16 residues. Written as DNA, the CDR3 is TGTGCCAGCAGCCCGGGCAGGGAGATTTACACAGATACGCAGTATTTT. This gives the protein CASSPGREIYTDTQYF.

V is TRBV7-9 and J is TRBJ1-1, with no clear D. This CDR3 contains 14 residues. Trimming removed 5 bases from V and 1 base from J, with 11 bases in between. CDR1 and CDR2 (germline): SEHNR, FQNEAQ (reference sequence). The CDR3 here is CASSPHSANTEAFF. The CDR3, as DNA: TGTGCCAGCAGCCCCCACTCCGCGAACACTGAAGCTTTCTTT.

J is TRBJ2-2 and V is TRBV5-6; TRBD1 matches at 12 bases. The CDR3 contains 17 residues. The trim removed 7 bases at V and 4 bases at J, leaving 11 bases unmatched. Per the germline V gene, CDR1 is SGHDT and CDR2 is YYEEEE. CDR3: CASVAGTGGAGTGELFF. Written as DNA, the CDR3 is TGTGCCAGCGTCGCTGGGACAGGGGGCGCGGGCACCGGGGAGCTGTTTTTT. Supplemented by reference TRBV5-6 and TRBJ2-2, the full variable domain reads DAGVTQSPTHLIKTRGQQVTLRCSPKSGHDTVSWYQQALGQGPQFIFQYYEEEERQRGNFPDRFSGHQFPNYSSELNVNALLLGDSALYLCASVAGTGGAGTGELFFGEGSRLTVL.

This clone has only one observation. The rearrangement uses TRBV4-1 and TRBJ2-3; 11 bases line up with TRBD2. The CDR3 loop spans 17 amino acids. Germline trimming cut 2 bases from V and 6 bases from J; bases unmatched to any gene: 10. Germline CDR1 MGHRA, CDR2 YSYEKL. The CDR3 region is CASSQSQTSGVWDTQYF. Here the CDR3 DNA reads TGCGCCAGCAGCCAATCCCAGACTAGCGGGGTGTGGGATACGCAGTATTTT.

The chain couples TRBV30 to TRBJ2-7; perhaps D is TRBD1 or TRBD2 (6 bases each). CDR1 GTSNPN and CDR2 SVGIG come from the germline V gene (reference sequence). Trimming left V 5 bases short and J 0 bases short, with 14 bases between. The CDR3 has 14 amino acids. The CDR3 loop reads CAWGLGGDSYEQYF. CDR3 bases: TGTGCCTGGGGCCTGGGGGGCGACTCCTACGAGCAGTACTTC.

The rearrangement links TRBV10-3 to TRBJ2-7; a weak D match, TRBD2 (7 bases). V lost 2 bases, J lost 2 bases, and 10 bases lay in between. The CDR3 totals 14 residues. Germline CDR1 ENHRY, CDR2 SYGVKD. The CDR3: CAISERGRAYEQYF. CDR3 sequence (DNA): TGTGCCATCAGTGAGAGGGGGAGGGCCTACGAGCAGTACTTC.

The V gene is TRBV18, the J gene TRBJ1-1, with a tentative D call TRBD1 (5 bases). This CDR3 contains 13 residues. Germline V gives CDR1 KGHSH, CDR2 LQKENI. Trimming took off 3 bases at V and 5 bases at J, with 10 bases between the two ends. CDR3 amino acids: CASSPGLQTEAFF. DNA of the CDR3: TGTGCCAGCTCACCGGGACTGCAGACTGAAGCTTTCTTT.

This rearrangement joins TRBV30 to TRBJ1-5, with D unresolved. Trimming shortened V by 2 bases and J by 4 bases, and 9 bases separated the two germline ends. This CDR3 contains 13 residues. Germline CDR1 is GTSNPN and CDR2 is SVGIG (reference sequence). Here the CDR3 DNA reads TGTGCCTGGAGTCTCGGGGTGAATCAGCCCCAGCATTTT. Amino acid sequence: CAWSLGVNQPQHF.

Concerning this clone itself: Additional DNA sequences in this sample encode the identical CDR3. The V call is TRBV7-2, the J call TRBJ2-7; D may match TRBD1 or TRBD2 (8 bases each). Per germline, CDR1 SGHTA and CDR2 FQGNSA. The CDR3 is made up of 15 amino acids. The V and J ends lost 5 bases and 3 bases respectively, with 17 bases between them. CDR3: CASSLSGTGSYEQYF. The CDR3 bases are TGTGCCAGCAGCCTTAGCGGGACAGGCAGCTACGAGCAGTACTTC.

The chain joins TRBV15 to TRBJ1-5, with TRBD1 as a possible D gene (6 bases). The germline V and J ends were trimmed by 8 bases and 3 bases, with 11 bases remaining between them. Germline loops: CDR1 LNHNV, CDR2 YYDKDF (reference sequence). This CDR3 region has 13 residues. CDR3 DNA: TGTGCCACCCACGACAGGCTCAATCAGCCCCAGCATTTT. Translating gives CATHDRLNQPQHF.

Note on this clone: The sample holds other DNA sequences that translate to the same CDR3. This chain connects TRBV7-2 to TRBJ2-7; 9 nucleotides align to TRBD2. Germline CDR1 reads SGHTA; CDR2 reads FQGNSA. The V gene end was trimmed by 5 bases and the J gene end by 0 bases; junction bases not matched to a gene: 5. This CDR3 is 15 amino acids long. The CDR3 loop reads CASSATSGSSYEQYF. The DNA of the CDR3 is TGTGCCAGCAGCGCGACTAGCGGTAGCTCCTACGAGCAGTACTTC.

V gene TRBV2 combines with J gene TRBJ2-7; the D is unclear. V shed 1 base and J shed 3 bases, with 22 bases lying between them. The CDR3 runs 18 residues. CDR1 and CDR2 (germline): SNHLY, FYNNEI. CDR3 nucleotide sequence: TGTGCCAGCAGTGAAGACTCCTCGAGCCCCAGGCCCAGCTACGAGCAGTACTTC. Translation gives CASSEDSSSPRPSYEQYF.

The chain combines TRBV30 with TRBJ2-5; tentative D call: TRBD1 (5 bases). Germline assignment: CDR1 GTSNPN and CDR2 SVGIG (reference sequence). V dropped 3 bases and J dropped 1 base, with 9 bases sitting between them. The CDR3 totals 13 residues. CDR3 coding DNA: TGTGCCTGGAGCAGGACAACCCAAGAGACCCAGTACTTC. Protein product: CAWSRTTQETQYF. Using reference TRBV30 and TRBJ2-5 for the parts outside the CDR3, the full variable domain is SQTIHQWPATLVQPVGSPLSLECTVEGTSNPNLYWYRQAAGRGLQLLFYSVGIGQISSEVPQNLSASRPQDRQFILSSKKLLLSDSGFYLCAWSRTTQETQYFGPGTRLLVL.

This chain connects TRBV5-4 to TRBJ1-1, with a possible D match to TRBD1 (6 bases). The V and J ends lost 4 bases and 0 bases respectively, with 13 bases between them. Germline assignment: CDR1 SGHNT and CDR2 YYREEE (reference sequence). This CDR3 contains 15 residues. For the CDR3, the DNA is TGTGCCAGCAGCCCACAGGGACGCCTGAACACTGAAGCTTTCTTT. It is translated as CASSPQGRLNTEAFF.

This clone appeared a single time. CDR3 protein: CASSSGGRPYNEQFF. In DNA, the CDR3 is TGTGCCAGCAGTTCCGGGGGGAGACCCTACAATGAGCAGTTCTTC. The V and J genes are TRBV28 and TRBJ2-1, with TRBD2 identical over 7 bases. Unmatched junction bases numbered 5, after V lost 4 bases and J lost 2 bases. Germline values: CDR1 MDHEN, CDR2 SYDVKM. The CDR3 runs to 15 residues.

The chain recombines TRBV11-2 with TRBJ2-7, with a possible D match to TRBD2 (5 bases). There are 14 residues in the CDR3. Trimming took off 3 bases at V and 3 bases at J, with 12 bases between the two ends. Germline CDR1 is SGHAT and CDR2 is FQNNGV. CDR3 DNA sequence: TGTGCCAGCAGCTTTTTATCGGGATTCTACGAGCAGTACTTC. Translation: CASSFLSGFYEQYF.

V and J are TRBV7-2 and TRBJ2-1, with D possibly TRBD2 on 6 matching bases. This CDR3 is built from 16 residues. CDR1 SGHTA and CDR2 FQGNSA come from the germline V gene. Deletions cut 5 bases from V and 1 base from J, with 15 bases between. The CDR3 nucleotides read TGTGCCAGCAGCACCCAGCCGGGAGCATCCTACAATGAGCAGTTCTTC. Its protein product is CASSTQPGASYNEQFF.